This TCR beta chain was identified during a study of blood T cell repertoires in COVID-19 (TCRdb year 2020). The study in broad terms: The collaborator samples originated in the United States, Italy and Spain and spanned the acute and convalescent phases of COVID-19. The prospective study material was composed of cDNA or gDNA derived from T cells, B-cell-depleted T cells, or PBMCs. The dataset comprised deeply sampled blood TCRbeta repertoires from subjects exposed to, actively infected with, or recovered from COVID-19. The repertoires were released in a freely available public database meant as a resource for research on the immune response to SARS-CoV-2. Sample metadata almost always included a de-identified subject ID, COVID-19 status, age in years and sex. HLA class I and class II types, where available, came from metadata supplied by the sample provider rather than from assay-based typing. Samples came from the ongoing ImmuneRACE study (first 160 participants) plus 1,254 subjects from 6 global collaborators.

The collaborating institutions used their own protocols to collect whole blood in K2EDTA tubes. For TCRbeta analysis, collaborator samples were shipped as frozen whole blood, as isolated PBMCs, or as DNA extracted from either sample type. What the authors observed across the whole study: How much clinical and demographic metadata was included differed by source and by participant, and the metadata was provided uncurated.

As concerns this clone: No cognate antigen has been identified for it. No clone much larger than this one lies a single base away; base qualities are absent.

Looking up the germline V gene yields CDR1 MNHEY and CDR2 SVGAGI. Trimmed from V: 6 bases; trimmed from J: 8 bases; junction bases lacking a gene match: 11. From its cysteine to its phenylalanine, the CDR3 spans 15 amino acids. Only the CDR3 DNA is retained, 45 bases long and in frame from the first base. The immunoSEQ Assay, a bias-controlled multiplex PCR, was used to amplify TCRbeta CDR3 regions from genomic DNA. In the authors' own workflow: The number of nucleated cells in each sample was estimated by amplification of reference gene primers within the assay. Sequence reads were collapsed and filtered to measure the absolute abundance of every unique TCRbeta CDR3 rearrangement. For each sample, productive Simpson clonality was calculated as the square root of Simpson's diversity index over productive rearrangements. As stored in TCRdb, this immuneACCESS dataset retains in-frame rearrangements with V and J assigned. A fraction of the clones does not appear; measured against another copy, unresolved V genes explain less than half of the discrepancy, and the remainder lacks a known reason. V and J calls and clone size follow that table, whereas D and trimming were derived from the DNA. This sample holds 140,000 or so clones; more than 75% were observed only once. Roughly 4.5% of the sample goes to the ten largest clones.

Sequenced input: peripheral blood. Recombination linked TRBV6-5 to TRBJ2-1, and 9 junction bases match TRBD2. The clonotype was recovered from a human donor in a cohort sampled during active COVID-19. The nucleotide sequence reads as follows: TGTGCCAGCAGCCTTCTACCGGGACTAGCCGATGAGCAGTTCTTC. Translation gives CASSLLPGLADEQFF.